The 11 T cell receptor beta chains given below trace back to one sample, sequenced in a study of T-cell reconstitution after alpha-beta-depleted transplantation in children (dated by TCRdb to about 2016). The treatment or condition label of this sample denotes: allogeneic hematopoietic cell transplantation with graft depleted of TCRalphabeta T cells and CD19 B cells. Library construction relied on PCR. TCRdb names Illumina HiSeq 2500 as the instrument used. TCR libraries were prepared with molecular barcoding, using unique molecular identifiers to normalize TCRbeta repertoire quantification. TCRdb reworked the public reads: Q25 trimming with fastp, MiXCR clone assembly, productive beta chains retained. One record per CDR3 amino acid sequence lists the most common genes and DNA. The sample has about 240,000 distinct CDR3 sequences on record, roughly 26% of them singletons. The ten largest clonotypes hold about 2.6% of the sample.

The sample was PBMCs, taken before TCRalphabeta/CD19-depleted stem cell transplant. Receptors originate from a girl aged 2-10 years with Fanconi anemia, due to receive a stem cell transplant.

The chain uses TRBV2 and TRBJ2-5; 9 bases fit TRBD1. The CDR3 runs to 13 residues. The ends lost 5 bases at V and 5 bases at J; junction bases unmatched: 3. CDR1 is SNHLY and CDR2 is FYNNEI in the germline V gene. CDR3 amino acids: CASSPTGGETQYF. The CDR3 nucleotides read TGTGCCAGCAGTCCAACAGGGGGCGAGACCCAGTACTTC.

Many counts were recorded for this clonotype. The chain recombines TRBV20-1 with TRBJ2-5; 8 bases match TRBD2. The V and J ends lost 2 bases and 1 base, in that order; junction bases with no gene match: 9. Germline lookup yields CDR1 DFQATT and CDR2 SNEGSKA (reference sequence). The CDR3 is 16 amino acids. The CDR3 bases are TGCAGTGCTAGAAATCCGACTAGCGCCACCCAAGAGACCCAGTACTTC. Protein product: CSARNPTSATQETQYF.

This clonotype has a count of ten or more. The chain joins TRBV21-1 to TRBJ2-1; the table calls TRBD2, which could not be checked here. TRBV21-1 is a pseudogene locus. The CDR3 is 16 residues long. DNA of the CDR3: TGTGCCAGCAGCAAACAGGTCGGGGGGGCCTACAATGAGCAGTTCTTC. It yields the protein CASSKQVGGAYNEQFF.

This clonotype was recorded many times. V usage is TRBV30 and J usage is TRBJ2-3; 7 nucleotides align to TRBD2. Germline V gene lookup returns CDR1 GTSNPN and CDR2 SVGIG (reference sequence). With 4 bases clipped from V and 7 bases from J, the junction kept 8 bases outside the gene matches. This CDR3 has 13 amino acids. The CDR3 bases are TGTGCCTGGAAAGTCGGGGGGACCTATACGCAGTATTTT. This translates into CAWKVGGTYTQYF.

This clonotype occurred many times. The chain combines TRBV12-3 or TRBV12-4 with TRBJ1-2; D perhaps matches TRBD1 (6 bases). V lost 6 bases to trimming and J lost 6 bases, with 14 bases between them. CDR3 size: 13 residues. As DNA, the CDR3 is TGTGCCAGCAGCTATACAGGGATCGATGGCTACACCTTC. This gives the protein CASSYTGIDGYTF.

The V and J genes are TRBV5-1 and TRBJ1-1, with D perhaps matching TRBD1 (5 bases). V gave up 6 bases and J gave up 1 base, with 16 bases separating them. The CDR3 spans 15 residues. CDR1 and CDR2 (germline): SGHRS, YFSETQ. This chain's CDR3 is CASNRQTNANTEAFF. The CDR3 nucleotides read TGCGCCAGCAACCGACAGACTAACGCGAACACTGAAGCTTTCTTT.

This clonotype was counted at least ten times. V is TRBV29-1 and J is TRBJ1-4; 8 nucleotides line up with TRBD1. The V gene end was trimmed by 6 bases and the J gene end by 8 bases; junction bases not matched to a gene: 8. The CDR3 spans 13 residues. Germline-derived CDR1 and CDR2 are SQVTM and ANQGSEA. The CDR3 DNA sequence: TGCAGCGTGATGACAGGGGCGGGGGAAAAACTGTTTTTT. Translation gives CSVMTGAGEKLFF.

This rearrangement joins TRBV11-3 to TRBJ2-3; tentative D call: TRBD1 (6 bases). CDR1 and CDR2 from the germline V gene are SGHNT and YENEEA. V lost 1 base, J lost 0 bases, and 8 bases lay in between. The CDR3 is 15 amino acids. The CDR3 DNA reads TGTGCCAGCAGCTTAGGTGGACAGAGCACAGATACGCAGTATTTT. This translates into CASSLGGQSTDTQYF.

Many counts were recorded for this clonotype. The V and J genes are TRBV5-1 and TRBJ2-7; 12 nucleotides match TRBD1. Looked up from germline, CDR1 is SGHRS and CDR2 is YFSETQ. This CDR3 region has 14 residues. V shed 4 bases, J shed 5 bases, and the junction held 4 bases outside the gene matches. The DNA for the CDR3 is TGCGCCAGCAGCCAGGGACAGGGGGCCAACGAGCAGTACTTC. Its protein is CASSQGQGANEQYF.

At least ten counts were recorded for this clonotype. The chain recombines TRBV7-8 with TRBJ2-1; D unclear. V lost 0 bases and J 15 bases, leaving 30 bases between the germline ends. The CDR3 is 18 amino acids. CDR1 SGHVS and CDR2 FQNEAQ come from the germline V gene. In DNA form, the CDR3 reads TGTGCCAGCAGCTTAGCGATTACCGCGAACTTAGAGACGGGCAGTCTGTTCTTC. It translates to CASSLAITANLETGSLFF.

The V gene is TRBV20-1, the J gene TRBJ2-3; the D is unclear. Per the germline V gene, CDR1 is DFQATT and CDR2 is SNEGSKA (reference sequence). The CDR3 runs 15 residues. V dropped 3 bases and J dropped 4 bases, with 17 bases sitting between them. CDR3 in amino acids: CSASPSLLGPDTQYF. In nucleotides, the CDR3 is TGCAGTGCTAGTCCCAGCCTTTTGGGCCCAGATACGCAGTATTTT.